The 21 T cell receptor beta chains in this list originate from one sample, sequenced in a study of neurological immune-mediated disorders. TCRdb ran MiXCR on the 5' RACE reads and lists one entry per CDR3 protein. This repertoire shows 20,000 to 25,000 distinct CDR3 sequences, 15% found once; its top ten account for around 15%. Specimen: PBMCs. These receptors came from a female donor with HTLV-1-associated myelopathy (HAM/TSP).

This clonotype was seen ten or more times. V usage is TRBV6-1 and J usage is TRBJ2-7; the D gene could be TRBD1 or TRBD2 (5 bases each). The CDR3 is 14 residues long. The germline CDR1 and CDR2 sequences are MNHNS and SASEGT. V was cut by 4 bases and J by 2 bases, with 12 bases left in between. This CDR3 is CASSGRDGTYEQYF. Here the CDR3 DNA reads TGTGCCAGCAGTGGCCGGGACGGAACCTACGAGCAGTACTTC.

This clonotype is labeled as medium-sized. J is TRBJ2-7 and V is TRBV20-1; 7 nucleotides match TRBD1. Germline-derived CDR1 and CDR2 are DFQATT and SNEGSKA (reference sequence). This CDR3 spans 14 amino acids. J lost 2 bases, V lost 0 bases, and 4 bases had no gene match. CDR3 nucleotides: TGCAGTGCTAGAGATTGGCAGGGGGCCTACGAGCAGTACTTC. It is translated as CSARDWQGAYEQYF.

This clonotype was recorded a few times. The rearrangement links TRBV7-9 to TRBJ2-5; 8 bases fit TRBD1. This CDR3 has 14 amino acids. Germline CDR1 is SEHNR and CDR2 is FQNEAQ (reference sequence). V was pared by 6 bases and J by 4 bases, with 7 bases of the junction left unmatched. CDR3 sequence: CASRPDRVVETQYF. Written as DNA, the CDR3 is TGTGCCAGCAGACCGGACAGGGTGGTAGAGACCCAGTACTTC.

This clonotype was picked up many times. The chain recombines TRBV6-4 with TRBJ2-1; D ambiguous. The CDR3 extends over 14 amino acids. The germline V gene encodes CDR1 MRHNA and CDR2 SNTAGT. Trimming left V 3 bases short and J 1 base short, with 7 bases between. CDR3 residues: CASSDTNSYNEQFF. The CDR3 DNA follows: TGTGCCAGCAGTGATACAAATTCCTACAATGAGCAGTTCTTC.

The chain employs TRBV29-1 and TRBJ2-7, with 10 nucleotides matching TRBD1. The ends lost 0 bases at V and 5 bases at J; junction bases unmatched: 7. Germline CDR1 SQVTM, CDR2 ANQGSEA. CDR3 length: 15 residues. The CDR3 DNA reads TGCAGCGTTGAAGATCTCAGACAGGGGGCTGACGAGCAGTACTTC. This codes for CSVEDLRQGADEQYF.

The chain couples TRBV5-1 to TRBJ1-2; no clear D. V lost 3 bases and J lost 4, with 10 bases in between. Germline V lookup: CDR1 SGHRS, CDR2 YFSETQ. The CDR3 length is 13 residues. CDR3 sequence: CASSSRDTYGYTF. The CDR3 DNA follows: TGCGCCAGCAGCTCCCGCGATACCTATGGCTACACCTTC. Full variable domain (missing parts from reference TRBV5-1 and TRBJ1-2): KAGVTQTPRYLIKTRGQQVTLSCSPISGHRSVSWYQQTPGQGLQFLFEYFSETQRNKGNFPGRFSGRQFSNSRSEMNVSTLELGDSALYLCASSSRDTYGYTFGSGTRLTVV.

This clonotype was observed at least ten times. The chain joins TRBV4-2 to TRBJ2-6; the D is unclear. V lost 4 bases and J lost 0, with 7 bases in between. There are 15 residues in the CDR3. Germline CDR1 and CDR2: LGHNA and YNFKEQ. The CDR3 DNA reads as TGTGCCAGCAGCCCCGACAACTCTGGGGCCAACGTCCTGACTTTC. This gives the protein CASSPDNSGANVLTF.

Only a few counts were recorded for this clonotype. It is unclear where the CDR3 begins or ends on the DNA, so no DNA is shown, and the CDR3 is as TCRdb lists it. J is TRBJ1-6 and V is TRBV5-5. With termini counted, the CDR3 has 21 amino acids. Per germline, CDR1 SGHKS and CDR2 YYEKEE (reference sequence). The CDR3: CASSFYICSATTIGVNSPLHF.

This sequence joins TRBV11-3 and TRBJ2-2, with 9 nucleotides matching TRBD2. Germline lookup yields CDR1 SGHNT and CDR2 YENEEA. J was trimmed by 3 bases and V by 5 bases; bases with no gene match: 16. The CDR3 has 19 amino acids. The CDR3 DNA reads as TGTGCCAGCAGCGAAATTAGCGGGAGAAAAATGGTGTACACCGGGGAGCTGTTTTTT. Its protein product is CASSEISGRKMVYTGELFF.

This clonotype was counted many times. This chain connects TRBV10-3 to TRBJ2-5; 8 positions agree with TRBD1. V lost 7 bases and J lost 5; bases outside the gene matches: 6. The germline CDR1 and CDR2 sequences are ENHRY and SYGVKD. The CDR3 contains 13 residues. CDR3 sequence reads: CAITQDRVETQYF. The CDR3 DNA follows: TGTGCCATCACCCAGGACAGGGTCGAGACCCAGTACTTC.

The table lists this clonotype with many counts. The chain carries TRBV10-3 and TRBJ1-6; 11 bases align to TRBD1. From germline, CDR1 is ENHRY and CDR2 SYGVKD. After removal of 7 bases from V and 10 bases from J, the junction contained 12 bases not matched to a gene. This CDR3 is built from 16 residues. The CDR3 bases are TGTGCCATCATCTCGACCGGACAGGGGGCTGGGTCACCCCTCCACTTT. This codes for CAIISTGQGAGSPLHF.

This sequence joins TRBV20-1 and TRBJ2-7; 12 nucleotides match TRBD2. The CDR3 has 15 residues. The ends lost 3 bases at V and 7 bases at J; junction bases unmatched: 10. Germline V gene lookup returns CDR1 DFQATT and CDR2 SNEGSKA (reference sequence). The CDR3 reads CSASLTSGGFVEQYF. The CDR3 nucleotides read TGCAGTGCTAGTTTGACTAGCGGGGGTTTTGTGGAGCAGTACTTC.

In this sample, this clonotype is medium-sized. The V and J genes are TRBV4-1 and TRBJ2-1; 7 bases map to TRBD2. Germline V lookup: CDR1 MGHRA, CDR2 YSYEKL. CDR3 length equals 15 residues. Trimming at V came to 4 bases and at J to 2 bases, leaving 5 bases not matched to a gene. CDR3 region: CASSLVGLAYNEQFF. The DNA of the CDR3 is TGCGCCAGCAGCCTCGTCGGACTAGCCTACAATGAGCAGTTCTTC.

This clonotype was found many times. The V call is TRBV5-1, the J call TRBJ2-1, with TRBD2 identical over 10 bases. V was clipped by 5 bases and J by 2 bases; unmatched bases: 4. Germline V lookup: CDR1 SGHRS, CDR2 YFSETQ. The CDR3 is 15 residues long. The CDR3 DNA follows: TGCGCCAGCAGTGCCGGGACTAGCGCCTACAATGAGCAGTTCTTC. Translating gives CASSAGTSAYNEQFF.

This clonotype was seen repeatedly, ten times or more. The CDR3, as DNA: TGCAGTGCTAGACTTGCTGGCGGCGAGCAGTACTTC. Translation gives CSARLAGGEQYF. The rearrangement joins TRBV20-1 to TRBJ2-7; D not certain. CDR1 DFQATT and CDR2 SNEGSKA come from the germline V gene (reference sequence). The CDR3 length is 12 residues. V lost 2 bases to trimming and J lost 6 bases, with 11 bases between them.

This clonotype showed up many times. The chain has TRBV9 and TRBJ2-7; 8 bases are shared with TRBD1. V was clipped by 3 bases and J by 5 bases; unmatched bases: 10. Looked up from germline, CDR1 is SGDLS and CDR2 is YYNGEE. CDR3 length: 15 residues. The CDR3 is CASSGTGTSGDEQYF. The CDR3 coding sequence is TGTGCCAGCAGCGGGACAGGGACCTCCGGTGACGAGCAGTACTTC.

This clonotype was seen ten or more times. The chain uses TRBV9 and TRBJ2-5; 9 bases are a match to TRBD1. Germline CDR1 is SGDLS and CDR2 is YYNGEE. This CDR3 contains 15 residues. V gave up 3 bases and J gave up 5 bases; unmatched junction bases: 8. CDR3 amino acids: CASSAGTGRWETQYF. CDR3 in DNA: TGTGCCAGCAGCGCCGGGACAGGGCGGTGGGAGACCCAGTACTTC.

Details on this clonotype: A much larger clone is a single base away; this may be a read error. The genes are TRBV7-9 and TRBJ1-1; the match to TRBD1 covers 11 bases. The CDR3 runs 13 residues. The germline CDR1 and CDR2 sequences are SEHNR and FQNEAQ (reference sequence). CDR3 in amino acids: CANSFWTGGSVIF. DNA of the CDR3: TGTGCCAACAGCTTTTGGACAGGGGGCAGTGTGATCTTT.

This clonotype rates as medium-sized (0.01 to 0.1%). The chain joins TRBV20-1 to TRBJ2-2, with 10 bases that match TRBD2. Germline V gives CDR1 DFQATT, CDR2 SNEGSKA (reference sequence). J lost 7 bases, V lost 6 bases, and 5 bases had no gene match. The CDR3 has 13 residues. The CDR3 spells CSATSGIGGELFF. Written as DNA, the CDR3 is TGCAGTGCAACTAGCGGGATAGGCGGGGAGCTGTTTTTT.

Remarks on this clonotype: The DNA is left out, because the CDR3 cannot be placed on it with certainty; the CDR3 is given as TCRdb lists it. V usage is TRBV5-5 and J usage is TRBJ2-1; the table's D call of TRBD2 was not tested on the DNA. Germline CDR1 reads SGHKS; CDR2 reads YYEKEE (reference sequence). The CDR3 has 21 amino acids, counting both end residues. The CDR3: CASSFYICSARGLAGANEQFF.

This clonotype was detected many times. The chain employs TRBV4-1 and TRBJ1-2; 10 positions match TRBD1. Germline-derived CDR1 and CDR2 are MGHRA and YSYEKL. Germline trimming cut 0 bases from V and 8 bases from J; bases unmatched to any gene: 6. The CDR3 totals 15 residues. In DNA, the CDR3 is TGCGCCAGCAGCCAAGAATTCGACAGGGGGCCGGGCTACACCTTC. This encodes CASSQEFDRGPGYTF.